This T cell receptor (beta chain) was sequenced for a study of blood T cell repertoires in COVID-19. Overall study: Sample material is recorded as cDNA or gDNA derived from T cells, B-cell-depleted T cells, or PBMCs.

This table comes from immunoSEQ multiplex PCR, and its TCRdb copy is limited to in-frame clones, with some not included. The sample includes over 120,000 clones, around 72% of them seen just once. This CDR3 is 13 amino acids long. V was pared by 1 base and J by 7 bases, with 8 bases between. Germline-derived CDR1 and CDR2 are LGHDT and YNNKEL (reference sequence). The specimen sequenced was peripheral blood. The TCR sequence derives from a woman aged 55-70 years with acute or convalescent COVID-19. The chain is built from TRBV3-1 (or the pseudogene TRBV3-2) and TRBJ1-5; D ambiguous. This CDR3 reads CASSQGGGQPQHF. CDR3 DNA: TGTGCCAGCAGCCAAGGAGGCGGACAGCCCCAGCATTTT.